The 2 T cell receptor beta chains listed next were all sequenced from one sample in a study of T cell responses to AZD1222 COVID-19 vaccine. This table comes from immunoSEQ multiplex PCR, and its TCRdb copy is limited to in-frame clones, with some not included. Among roughly 180,000 clones listed, about nine tenths were seen once. This specimen was peripheral blood, taken 28 days after the second AZD1222 dose. These receptors came from an adult who received the AZD1222 COVID-19 vaccine.

The chain links TRBV19 to TRBJ2-5, with D perhaps TRBD1 (5 bases). The ends were cut back, 5 bases at V and 7 bases at J, with 20 bases in the middle. Per the germline V gene, CDR1 is LNHDA and CDR2 is SQIVND (reference sequence). The CDR3 totals 15 residues. The CDR3 bases are TGTGCCAGTAGTGCCGATGTTAGCAGGGCAGGGACCCAGTACTTC. Encoded protein: CASSADVSRAGTQYF.

The rearrangement joins TRBV5-1 to TRBJ2-1; weak D call: TRBD2 (6 bases). The CDR3 is made up of 14 amino acids. The germline V and J ends were trimmed by 5 bases and 0 bases, with 9 bases remaining between them. Germline CDR1 is SGHRS and CDR2 is YFSETQ. The CDR3 sequence is CASRLTSSYNEQFF. CDR3 sequence (DNA): TGCGCCAGCAGATTGACTAGCTCCTACAATGAGCAGTTCTTC.